The 28 T cell receptor beta chains in this list originate from one sample, sequenced in a study of blood T cell repertoires in COVID-19. Repertoires were generated with immunoSEQ multiplex PCR, while TCRdb's copy carries only in-frame clones and drops some. The sample has around 240,000 clones, about 89% seen once. The sequenced material came from PBMCs or T cells enriched from blood (not recorded which). These receptors came from a human donor in a cohort exposed to, infected with or recovered from COVID-19 (not recorded which). The donor label of this sample is uncertain.

This chain uses TRBV18 with TRBJ1-1, with D maybe TRBD1 (5 bases). V was clipped by 1 base and J by 4 bases, with 10 bases between them. CDR3 length: 14 amino acids. Germline V CDR1 and CDR2: KGHSH, LQKENI. The CDR3 coding sequence is TGTGCCAGCTCACCACTAAGCGGGGGCACTGAAGCTTTCTTT. Protein product: CASSPLSGGTEAFF.

V is TRBV20-1 and J is TRBJ2-7, with a tentative D call TRBD2 (7 bases). Germline values: CDR1 DFQATT, CDR2 SNEGSKA (reference sequence). V gave up 3 bases and J gave up 1 base, with 16 bases separating them. This CDR3 region has 15 residues. The CDR3 bases are TGCAGTGCTAGTCGGACGGGGGGCCCATCCTACGAGCAGTACTTC. Translated: CSASRTGGPSYEQYF.

This clone was picked up one time. V gene TRBV7-8 combines with J gene TRBJ2-1; 8 bases are a match to TRBD1. Germline CDR1 reads SGHVS; CDR2 reads FQNEAQ. J lost 6 bases, V lost 4 bases, and 8 bases had no gene match. This CDR3 has 15 amino acids. The CDR3 is CASSSRGQSANEQFF. The CDR3 DNA reads TGTGCCAGCAGCTCCAGGGGGCAGTCCGCCAATGAGCAGTTCTTC.

The chain combines TRBV9 with TRBJ1-2; TRBD1 is a possible D gene (6 bases). From germline, CDR1 is SGDLS and CDR2 YYNGEE. This CDR3 comprises 15 residues. V was cut by 4 bases and J by 2 bases, with 15 bases left in between. CDR3 sequence: CASSPGGLDNYGYTF. The CDR3, as DNA: TGTGCCAGCAGCCCCGGGGGGCTGGACAACTATGGCTACACCTTC.

The chain links TRBV10-3 to TRBJ2-5; tentatively, D is TRBD2 (5 bases). This CDR3 is 14 amino acids long. Trimming pared 2 bases from V and 3 bases from J, leaving 10 bases between. In germline, CDR1 is ENHRY, CDR2 SYGVKD. The CDR3 spells CAISEGHGEETQYF. The CDR3 nucleotides are TGTGCCATCAGTGAGGGTCACGGGGAAGAGACCCAGTACTTC.

The rearrangement links TRBV10-1 to TRBJ2-3, with TRBD2 matching over 10 bases. Trimming cost V 0 bases and J 3 bases; bases outside gene matches: 9. The CDR3 has 18 residues. Per germline, CDR1 WNHNN and CDR2 SYGVQD (reference sequence). The CDR3 region is CASSESAKSGGATDTQYF. CDR3 nucleotide sequence: TGCGCCAGCAGTGAGTCGGCGAAAAGCGGGGGGGCAACAGATACGCAGTATTTT.

As for this clone: The sample contains more than one DNA sequence encoding this CDR3. The CDR3 sequence is CASSPPGSSGNTIYF. Here the CDR3 DNA reads TGTGCCAGCTCACCACCGGGCTCCTCTGGAAACACCATATATTTT. The chain carries TRBV18 and TRBJ1-3; no clear D gene. Germline assignment: CDR1 KGHSH and CDR2 LQKENI. The V gene lost 0 bases and the J gene lost 0 bases, with 6 bases spanning the gap. The CDR3 loop spans 15 amino acids.

In this sample, this clone turned up a few times. The chain uses TRBV27 and TRBJ2-2; the D gene is possibly TRBD1 (5 bases). This CDR3 spans 14 amino acids. Trimming took off 0 bases at V and 4 bases at J, with 6 bases between the two ends. In germline, CDR1 is MNHEY, CDR2 SMNVEV (reference sequence). DNA of the CDR3: TGTGCCAGCAGTTTATCAGGGGTCACCGGGGAGCTGTTTTTT. This sequence encodes CASSLSGVTGELFF.

This chain joins TRBV5-1 and TRBJ2-1; D call uncertain. Germline V CDR1 and CDR2: SGHRS, YFSETQ. Trimming left V 2 bases short and J 3 bases short, with 9 bases between. The CDR3 has 14 amino acids. Here the CDR3 reads CASSFGSNYNEQFF. In DNA form, the CDR3 reads TGCGCCAGCAGCTTCGGTAGCAACTACAATGAGCAGTTCTTC. Based on the CDR3 plus reference TRBV5-1 and TRBJ2-1, the full variable domain is KAGVTQTPRYLIKTRGQQVTLSCSPISGHRSVSWYQQTPGQGLQFLFEYFSETQRNKGNFPGRFSGRQFSNSRSEMNVSTLELGDSALYLCASSFGSNYNEQFFGPGTRLTVL.

The CDR3 loop is CASSETSGGTDTQYF. DNA of the CDR3: TGTGCCAGCAGTGAAACTAGCGGGGGCACAGATACGCAGTATTTT. The chain has TRBV6-4 and TRBJ2-3; 10 nucleotides agree with TRBD2. The CDR3 has 15 residues. Germline CDR1 and CDR2: MRHNA and SNTAGT. V was clipped by 3 bases and J by 1 base; unmatched bases: 1.

This chain joins TRBV3-1 (or the pseudogene TRBV3-2) and TRBJ1-1; 7 positions match TRBD1. V gave up 4 bases and J gave up 2 bases; unmatched junction bases: 4. The CDR3 spans 14 residues. CDR1 LGHDT and CDR2 YNNKEL come from the germline V gene (reference sequence). CDR3 region: CASSPGQVNTEAFF. The CDR3 nucleotides are TGTGCCAGCAGCCCCGGACAGGTAAACACTGAAGCTTTCTTT.

This chain uses TRBV27 with TRBJ2-7; 10 bases fit TRBD1. CDR3 length equals 12 residues. Germline CDR1 reads MNHEY; CDR2 reads SMNVEV (reference sequence). The junction had 2 bases not matched to a gene; V was cut back by 7 bases and J by 5 bases. CDR3 in DNA: TGTGCCAGCATTGGGACAGGGGACGAGCAGTACTTC. This encodes CASIGTGDEQYF.

The genes are TRBV30 and TRBJ1-4, with 7 bases matching TRBD1. This CDR3 is built from 15 residues. The germline V gene has CDR1 GTSNPN and CDR2 SVGIG (reference sequence). V shed 7 bases, J shed 8 bases, and the junction held 16 bases outside the gene matches. CDR3 region: CAFTLHTGAREKLFF. DNA for the CDR3: TGTGCCTTCACTTTACATACAGGGGCAAGAGAAAAACTGTTTTTT.

V and J are TRBV5-6 and TRBJ2-7, with TRBD1 matching over 10 bases. The CDR3 contains 16 residues. In germline, CDR1 is SGHDT, CDR2 YYEEEE. V gave up 1 base and J gave up 5 bases; unmatched junction bases: 9. For the CDR3, the DNA is TGTGCCAGCAGCTTGAGGGGGACAGGGGTTGACGACGAGCAGTACTTC. Amino acids: CASSLRGTGVDDEQYF.

The chain links TRBV4-1 to TRBJ1-2; no reliable D call. In germline, CDR1 is MGHRA, CDR2 YSYEKL. The CDR3 has 13 residues. Between the trimmed V and J ends, which lost 2 bases and 4 bases, there was a span of 8 bases. CDR3: CASSQSEGYGYTF. Here the CDR3 DNA reads TGCGCCAGCAGCCAATCGGAGGGCTATGGCTACACCTTC.

The V and J genes are TRBV2 and TRBJ2-2; the D gene is possibly TRBD2 (6 bases). CDR3 length: 16 amino acids. CDR1 is SNHLY, CDR2 FYNNEI, per germline. V shed 8 bases and J shed 0 bases, with 16 bases lying between them. The CDR3: CASDPSGLPNTGELFF. The CDR3, as DNA: TGTGCCAGCGACCCTTCGGGACTTCCGAACACCGGGGAGCTGTTTTTT.

This sequence joins TRBV7-2 and TRBJ2-2, with D hard to call. Germline V gene sequence: CDR1 SGHTA, CDR2 FQGNSA. V shed 5 bases and J shed 7 bases, with 11 bases lying between them. The CDR3 sequence is 13 residues long. CDR3 protein: CASSPAEDGELFF. The CDR3 DNA reads as TGTGCCAGCAGCCCCGCAGAAGACGGGGAGCTGTTTTTT.

The chain recombines TRBV5-4 with TRBJ1-1; 11 bases are shared with TRBD1. CDR1 is SGHNT, CDR2 YYREEE, per germline (reference sequence). The CDR3 loop spans 16 amino acids. Losses at the gene ends were 7 bases for V and 5 bases for J; bases not matched to a gene: 13. CDR3 region: CASPSLFGTGGTEAFF. For the CDR3, the DNA is TGTGCCAGCCCAAGTCTTTTCGGGACAGGGGGGACTGAAGCTTTCTTT.

V and J are TRBV7-9 and TRBJ2-1, with TRBD1 matching over 7 bases. The trim removed 5 bases at V and 6 bases at J, leaving 10 bases unmatched. Germline V lookup: CDR1 SEHNR, CDR2 FQNEAQ (reference sequence). This CDR3 region has 15 residues. As DNA, the CDR3 is TGTGCCAGCAGCCATCGGGACAGCGGAACCAATGAGCAGTTCTTC. This gives the protein CASSHRDSGTNEQFF. The whole variable domain, filled in from reference TRBV7-9 and TRBJ2-1, reads DTGVSQNPRHKITKRGQNVTFRCDPISEHNRLYWYRQTLGQGPEFLTYFQNEAQLEKSRLLSDRFSAERPKGSFSTLEIQRTEQGDSAMYLCASSHRDSGTNEQFFGPGTRLTVL.

The genes are TRBV12-5 and TRBJ1-1; D is unclear. The CDR3 sequence is 13 residues long. The germline CDR1 and CDR2 sequences are LGHNT and FRNRAP. The germline V and J ends were trimmed by 1 base and 1 base, with 4 bases remaining between them. The CDR3 sequence: CASGLARNTEAFF. DNA of the CDR3: TGTGCTAGTGGTTTGGCTCGGAACACTGAAGCTTTCTTT.

This chain links TRBV5-1 with TRBJ2-2, with TRBD1 as a possible D gene (6 bases). Deletions cut 0 bases from V and 2 bases from J, with 8 bases between. CDR3 length equals 15 residues. Per the germline V gene, CDR1 is SGHRS and CDR2 is YFSETQ. The CDR3 region is CASSLAGQNTGELFF. DNA for the CDR3: TGCGCCAGCAGCTTGGCGGGACAAAACACCGGGGAGCTGTTTTTT.

The chain carries TRBV9 and TRBJ2-3; TRBD2 agrees at 13 bases. CDR1 is SGDLS, CDR2 YYNGEE, per germline. V lost 4 bases to trimming and J lost 2 bases; unmatched junction nucleotides: 4. CDR3 length equals 16 residues. This chain's CDR3 is CASSLGTSGATDTQYF. The DNA for the CDR3 is TGTGCCAGCAGCTTGGGGACTAGCGGGGCCACAGATACGCAGTATTTT.

V gene TRBV4-1 combines with J gene TRBJ2-5; D might be TRBD1 (5 bases). The CDR3 length is 14 residues. Trimming shortened V by 1 base and J by 3 bases, and 9 bases separated the two germline ends. Germline loops: CDR1 MGHRA, CDR2 YSYEKL. The CDR3 loop is CASSQGGGEETQYF. The CDR3 DNA is TGCGCCAGCAGCCAAGGGGGCGGCGAAGAGACCCAGTACTTC.

The CDR3 DNA reads as TGTGCCAGTAGTCCCCCGGAGGGGGAGGGAGTTTACGAGCAGTACTTC. This sequence encodes CASSPPEGEGVYEQYF. This chain connects TRBV19 to TRBJ2-7; maybe TRBD2 (7 bases). The germline V and J ends were trimmed by 5 bases and 4 bases, with 21 bases remaining between them. The CDR3 totals 16 residues. The V gene's germline CDR1 is LNHDA and CDR2 SQIVND (reference sequence).

The chain employs TRBV4-1 and TRBJ1-2, with D possibly being TRBD1 (5 bases). Trimming shortened V by 4 bases and J by 8 bases, and 20 bases separated the two germline ends. Germline V CDR1 and CDR2: MGHRA, YSYEKL. This CDR3 has 15 residues. The chain's CDR3 is CASSRPVAGPRGYTF. The CDR3 DNA reads as TGCGCCAGCAGCCGCCCAGTCGCGGGGCCCCGCGGCTACACCTTC.

The rearrangement uses TRBV27 and TRBJ1-1, with 7 nucleotides matching TRBD1. The germline gives CDR1 MNHEY, CDR2 SMNVEV (reference sequence). The CDR3 extends over 18 amino acids. The trim removed 0 bases at V and 0 bases at J, leaving 10 bases unmatched. As DNA, the CDR3 is TGTGCCAGCAGTTTATCACGGACAGGACTTGCTATGAACACTGAAGCTTTCTTT. It codes for CASSLSRTGLAMNTEAFF.

This chain joins TRBV7-9 and TRBJ1-2; D is ambiguous. Trimming removed 1 base from V and 7 bases from J, with 13 bases in between. CDR1 SEHNR and CDR2 FQNEAQ come from the germline V gene (reference sequence). CDR3 length equals 14 residues. Here the CDR3 reads CASSLEAGMGGYTF. In nucleotides, the CDR3 is TGTGCCAGCAGCTTAGAGGCGGGCATGGGTGGCTACACCTTC.

The genes are TRBV28 and TRBJ2-4; perhaps TRBD1 as D (5 bases). Trimming shortened V by 6 bases and J by 2 bases, and 11 bases separated the two germline ends. Germline V CDR1 and CDR2: MDHEN, SYDVKM. There are 14 residues in the CDR3. CDR3 coding DNA: TGTGCCAGCAGCCCCAGGGAATCCAAAAACATTCAGTACTTC. It yields the protein CASSPRESKNIQYF.